This T cell receptor (beta chain) was sequenced during a study of blood T cell repertoires in COVID-19. This clone was counted only a few times. The age range of participants was 18 to 89 years, with residence in some 25 US areas. This CDR3 contains 14 residues. Germline V gene lookup returns CDR1 SNHLY and CDR2 FYNNEI. Trimming stripped 2 bases from V and 3 bases from J, with 5 bases between. Profiling relied on immunoSEQ multiplex PCR, and the TCRdb table lists in-frame clones only, not all of them. This sample has 320,000 or so clones, with more than 75% found just once. Sequencing was done on a sample of PBMCs or T cells enriched from blood (not recorded which). The source is a woman aged 25 to 39 who had recovered from COVID-19. The chain uses TRBV2 and TRBJ1-6; D may be TRBD1 (5 bases). CDR3 loop: CASSERGYNSPLHF. The CDR3 DNA reads as TGTGCCAGCAGTGAAAGGGGCTATAATTCACCCCTCCACTTT. Together with reference TRBV2 and TRBJ1-6, the CDR3 gives the full variable domain: EPEVTQTPSHQVTQMGQEVILRCVPISNHLYFYWYRQILGQKVEFLVSFYNNEISEKSEIFDDQFSVERPDGSNFTLKIRSTKLEDSAMYFCASSERGYNSPLHFGNGTRLTVT.